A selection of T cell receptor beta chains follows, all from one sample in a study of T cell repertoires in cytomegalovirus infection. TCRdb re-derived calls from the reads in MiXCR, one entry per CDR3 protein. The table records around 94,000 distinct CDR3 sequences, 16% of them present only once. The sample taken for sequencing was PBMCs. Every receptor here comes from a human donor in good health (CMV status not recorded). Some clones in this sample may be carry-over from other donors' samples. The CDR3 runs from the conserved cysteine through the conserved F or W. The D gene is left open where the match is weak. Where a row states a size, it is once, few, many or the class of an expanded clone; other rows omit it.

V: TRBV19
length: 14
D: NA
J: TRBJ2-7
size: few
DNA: TGTGCCAGTAGTATAGGAGGGGACCTCTACGAGCAGTACTTC
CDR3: CASSIGGDLYEQYF

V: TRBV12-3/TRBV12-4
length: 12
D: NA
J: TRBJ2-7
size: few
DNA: TGTGCCAGCAGCTTGGGACCCCGATCGCAGTACTTC
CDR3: CASSLGPRSQYF

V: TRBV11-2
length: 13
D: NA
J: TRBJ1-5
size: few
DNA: TGTGCCAGCAGCCAGCATGAAAATCAGCCCCAGCATTTT
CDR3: CASSQHENQPQHF

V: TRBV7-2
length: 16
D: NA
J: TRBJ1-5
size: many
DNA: TGTGCCAGCAGCTCCTCCGGCAGGGGTGGCAATCAGCCCCAGCATTTT
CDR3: CASSSSGRGGNQPQHF

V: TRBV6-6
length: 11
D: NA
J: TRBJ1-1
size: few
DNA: TGTGCCAGCAGTTCACTCACAAAAGCTTTCTTT
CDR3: CASSSLTKAFF

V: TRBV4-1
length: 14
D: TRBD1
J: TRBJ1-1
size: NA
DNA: TGCGCCAGCAGCCTTGCACGGACAGGCACTGAAGCTTTCTTT
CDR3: CASSLARTGTEAFF

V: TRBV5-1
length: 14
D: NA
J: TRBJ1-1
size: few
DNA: TGCGCCAGCAGCCCCGATGGAGGGACCACTGAAGCTTTCTTT
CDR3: CASSPDGGTTEAFF

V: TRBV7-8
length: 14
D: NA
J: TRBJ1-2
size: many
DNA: TGTGCCAGCAGCTTAGGCCAGGGGCTGGGGGGCTACACCTTC
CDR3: CASSLGQGLGGYTF

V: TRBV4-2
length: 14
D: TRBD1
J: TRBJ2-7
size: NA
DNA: TGTGCCAGCAGCAAACAGGGGGGTGACTACGAGCAGTACTTC
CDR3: CASSKQGGDYEQYF

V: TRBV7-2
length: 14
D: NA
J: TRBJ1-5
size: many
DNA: TGTGCCAGCAGTCTCAGGGCTGGCAATCAGCCCCAGCATTTT
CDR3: CASSLRAGNQPQHF

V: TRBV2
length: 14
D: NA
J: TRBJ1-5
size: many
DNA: TGTGCCAGCAGTGTAAGGGGGAGGAATCAGCCCCAGCATTTT
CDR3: CASSVRGRNQPQHF

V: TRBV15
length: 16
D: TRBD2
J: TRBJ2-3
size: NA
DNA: TGTGCCACCAGCTTCCTAGATAGCGGGGGAACAGATACGCAGTATTTT
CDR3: CATSFLDSGGTDTQYF

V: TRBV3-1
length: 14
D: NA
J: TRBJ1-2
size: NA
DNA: TGTGCCAGCAGCCTCTCAAGGGTGCCCGGCGGCTACACCTTC
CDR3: CASSLSRVPGGYTF

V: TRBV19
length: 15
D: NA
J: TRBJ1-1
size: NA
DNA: TGTGCCAGTAGTATGAATCCACCCCGGTGGACTGAAGCTTTCTTT
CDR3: CASSMNPPRWTEAFF

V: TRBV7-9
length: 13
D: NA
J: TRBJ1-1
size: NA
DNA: TGTGCCAGCACCCCGGGCCGAAACACTGAAGCTTTCTTT
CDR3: CASTPGRNTEAFF

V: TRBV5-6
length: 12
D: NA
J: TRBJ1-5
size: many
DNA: TGTGCCAGCAGCTTCCTAGGTCAGCCCCAGCATTTT
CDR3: CASSFLGQPQHF

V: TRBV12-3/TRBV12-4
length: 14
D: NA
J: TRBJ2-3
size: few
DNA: TGTGCCAGCAGTTTGGCTTTACCTCGAGATACGCAGTATTTT
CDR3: CASSLALPRDTQYF

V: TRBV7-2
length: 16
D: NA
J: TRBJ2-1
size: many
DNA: TGTGCCAGCAGCCGAAGTCGGGGAACTACCTACAATGAGCAGTTCTTC
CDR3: CASSRSRGTTYNEQFF